This T cell receptor beta chain was retrieved from a study of CD8+CD57+ T cells in acquired aplastic anemia. Study-wide background: Quantities of DNA derived from sorted CD4+ and CD8+ cells averaged approximately 3.3 ug.

In the case of this clonotype: The CDR3 does not end in the conserved phenylalanine or tryptophan, so this is likely a read error.

Genomic DNA served as template for TCR beta VDJ and CDR3 profiling. Via MiXCR, TCRdb re-called the reads, giving one row per CDR3 protein. The table lists hundreds of thousands of distinct CDR3 sequences, around 30% of them singletons, with 0.82% in the top ten. Patients sequenced had flow cytometry evidence of CD8+CD57+ cell expansion. There are 11 residues in the CDR3. Germline assignment: CDR1 WSHSY and CDR2 SAAADI. The germline V and J ends were trimmed by 3 bases and 15 bases, with 9 bases remaining between them. The rearrangement links TRBV10-2 to TRBJ1-6; D call uncertain. The sample comprised sorted CD4+, CD8+, or CD8+CD57+ T cells (not recorded which) from PBMCs. The TCR was taken from a human donor with aplastic anemia. The CDR3 protein is CASSESKNLHS. As DNA, the CDR3 is TGCGCCAGCAGTGAAAGCAAGAACCTCCACTCT.